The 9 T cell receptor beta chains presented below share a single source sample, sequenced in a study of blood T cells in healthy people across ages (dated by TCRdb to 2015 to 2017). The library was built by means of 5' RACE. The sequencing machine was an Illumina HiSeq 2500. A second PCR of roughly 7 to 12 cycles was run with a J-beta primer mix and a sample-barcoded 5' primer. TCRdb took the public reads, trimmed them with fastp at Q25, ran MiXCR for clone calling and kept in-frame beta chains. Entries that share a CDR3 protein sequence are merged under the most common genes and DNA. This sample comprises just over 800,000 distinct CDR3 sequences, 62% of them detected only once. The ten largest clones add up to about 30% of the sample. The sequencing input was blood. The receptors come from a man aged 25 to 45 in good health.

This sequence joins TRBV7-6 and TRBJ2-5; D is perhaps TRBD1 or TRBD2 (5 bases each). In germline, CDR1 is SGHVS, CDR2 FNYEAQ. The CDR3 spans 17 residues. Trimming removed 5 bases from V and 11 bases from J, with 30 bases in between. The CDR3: CASSRSRGQGIYWEQYF. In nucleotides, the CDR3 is TGTGCCAGCAGCCGTAGTAGGGGCCAGGGCATATATTGGGAGCAGTACTTC.

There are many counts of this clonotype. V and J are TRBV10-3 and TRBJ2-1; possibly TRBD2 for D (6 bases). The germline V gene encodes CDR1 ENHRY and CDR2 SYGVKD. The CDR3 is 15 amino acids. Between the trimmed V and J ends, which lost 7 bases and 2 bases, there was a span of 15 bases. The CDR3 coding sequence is TGTGCCATCAAAACGCGGGAAGAGACCTACAATGAGCAGTTCTTC. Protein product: CAIKTREETYNEQFF.

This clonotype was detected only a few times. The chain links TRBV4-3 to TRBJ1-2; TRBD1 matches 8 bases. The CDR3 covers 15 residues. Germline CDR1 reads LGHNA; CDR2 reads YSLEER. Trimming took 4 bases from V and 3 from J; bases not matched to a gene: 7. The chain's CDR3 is CASSLIDRGHYGYTF. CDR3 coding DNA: TGCGCCAGCAGCCTCATTGACAGGGGCCACTATGGCTACACCTTC.

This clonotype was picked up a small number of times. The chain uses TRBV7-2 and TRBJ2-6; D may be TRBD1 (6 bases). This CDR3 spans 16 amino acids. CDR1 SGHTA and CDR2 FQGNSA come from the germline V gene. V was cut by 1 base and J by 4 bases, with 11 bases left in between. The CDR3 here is CASSLGGGWGANVLTF. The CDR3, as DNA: TGTGCCAGCAGCTTAGGAGGGGGATGGGGGGCCAACGTCCTGACTTTC. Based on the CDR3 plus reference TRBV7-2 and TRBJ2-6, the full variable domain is GAGVSQSPSNKVTEKGKDVELRCDPISGHTALYWYRQSLGQGLEFLIYFQGNSAPDKSGLPSDRFSAERTGGSVSTLTIQRTQQEDSAVYLCASSLGGGWGANVLTFGAGSRLTVL.

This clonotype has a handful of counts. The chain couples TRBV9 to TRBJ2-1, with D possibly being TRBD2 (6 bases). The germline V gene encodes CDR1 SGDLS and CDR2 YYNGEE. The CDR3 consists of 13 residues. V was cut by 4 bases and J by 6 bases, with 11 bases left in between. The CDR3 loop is CASSLRGVNEQFF. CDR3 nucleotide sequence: TGTGCCAGCAGCCTTCGCGGGGTCAATGAGCAGTTCTTC. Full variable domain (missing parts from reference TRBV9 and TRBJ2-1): DSGVTQTPKHLITATGQRVTLRCSPRSGDLSVYWYQQSLDQGLQFLIQYYNGEERAKGNILERFSAQQFPDLHSELNLSSLELGDSALYFCASSLRGVNEQFFGPGTRLTVL.

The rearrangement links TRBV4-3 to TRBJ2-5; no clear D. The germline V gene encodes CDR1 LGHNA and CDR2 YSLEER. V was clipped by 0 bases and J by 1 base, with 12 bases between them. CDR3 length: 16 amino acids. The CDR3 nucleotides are TGCGCCAGCAGCCAAGAAAGGAACCGGCTCCAAGAGACCCAGTACTTC. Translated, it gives CASSQERNRLQETQYF.

The CDR3 DNA reads as TGTGCCAGCAGTTTCGACAGAAACCAAGAGACCCAGTACTTC. It encodes CASSFDRNQETQYF. V gene TRBV12-3 or TRBV12-4 combines with J gene TRBJ2-5; tentatively, D is TRBD1 (5 bases). The CDR3 contains 14 residues. V was shortened by 3 bases and J by 0 bases, with 8 bases between the two germline ends.

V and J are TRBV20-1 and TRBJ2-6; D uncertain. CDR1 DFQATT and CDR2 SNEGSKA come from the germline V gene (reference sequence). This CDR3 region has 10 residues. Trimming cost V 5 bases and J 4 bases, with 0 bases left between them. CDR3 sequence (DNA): TGCAGTGCTGGGGCCAACGTCCTGACTTTC. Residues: CSAGANVLTF.

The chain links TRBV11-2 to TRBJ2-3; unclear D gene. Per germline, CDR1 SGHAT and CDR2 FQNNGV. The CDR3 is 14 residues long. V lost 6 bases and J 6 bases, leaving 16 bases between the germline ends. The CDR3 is CASSRTYLEDTQYF. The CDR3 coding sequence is TGTGCCAGCAGTAGGACCTACCTCGAGGATACGCAGTATTTT. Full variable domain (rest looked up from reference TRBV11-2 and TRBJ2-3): EAGVAQSPRYKIIEKRQSVAFWCNPISGHATLYWYQQILGQGPKLLIQFQNNGVVDDSQLPKDRFSAERLKGVDSTLKIQPAKLEDSAVYLCASSRTYLEDTQYFGPGTRLTVL.